This T cell receptor beta chain was recovered during a study of identical twins. A few counts support this clonotype. In TCRdb, the 5' RACE reads were re-called with MiXCR into one record per CDR3 protein. The table lists around 690,000 distinct CDR3 sequences, approximately 21% of them singletons. This sample also belongs to another study, concerning T cells expressing NK-cell markers. That report adds: Of CD8+ T cells, about 1.0-8% belonged to dominant NKG2C+ clonotypes in several donors.

This sequence originates from a woman aged 18-29 years in good health. Specimen: PBMCs.

CDR3 loop: CASSGSGNSPLHF. The DNA of the CDR3 is TGTGCCAGCAGCGGGAGTGGAAATTCACCCCTCCACTTT. The chain combines TRBV6-1 with TRBJ1-6; D is uncertain. The germline V gene encodes CDR1 MNHNS and CDR2 SASEGT. Trimming removed 6 bases at V and 7 bases at J, with 10 bases between. There are 13 residues in the CDR3.